This T cell receptor beta chain emerged from a study of cytomegalovirus exposure and HLA in healthy donors. Trimming left V 1 base short and J 3 bases short, with 9 bases between. This CDR3 spans 14 amino acids. Germline assignment: CDR1 MGHRA and CDR2 YSYEKL. Points from the study as a whole: It is likely that the observed cluster of highly shared sequence variants was a sequencing artifact.

The PCR ran on 60 Vbeta and 13 Jbeta primers. The repertoire was sequenced with immunoSEQ multiplex PCR; TCRdb's copy has only in-frame clones and lacks some. The data contain under 120,000 clones, approximately 80% of them singletons. As for the donors, each was a healthy bone marrow donor. In the case of this clone: What it binds is unknown.

The TCR comes from a female donor in good health and CMV-seropositive. The V and J genes are TRBV4-1 and TRBJ2-5; a weak D match, TRBD2 (5 bases). Sequencing used PBMCs. In DNA form, the CDR3 reads TGCGCCAGCAGCCAAGCCTGGCGGGAAGAGACCCAGTACTTC. Protein product: CASSQAWREETQYF.